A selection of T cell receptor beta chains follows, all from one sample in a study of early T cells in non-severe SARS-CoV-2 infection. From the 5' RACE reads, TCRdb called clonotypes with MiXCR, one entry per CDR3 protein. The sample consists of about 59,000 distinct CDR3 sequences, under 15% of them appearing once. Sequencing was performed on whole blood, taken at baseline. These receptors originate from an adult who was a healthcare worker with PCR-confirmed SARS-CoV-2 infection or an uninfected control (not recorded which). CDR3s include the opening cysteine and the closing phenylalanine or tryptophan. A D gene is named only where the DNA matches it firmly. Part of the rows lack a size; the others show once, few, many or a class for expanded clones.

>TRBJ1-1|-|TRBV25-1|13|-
CASRSSGNTEAFF
TGTGCCAGCAGGTCTTCAGGGAACACTGAAGCTTTCTTT
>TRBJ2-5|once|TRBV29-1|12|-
CSVDKGVGTQYF
TGCAGCGTTGACAAGGGGGTTGGGACCCAGTACTTC
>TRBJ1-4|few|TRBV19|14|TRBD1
CASSTSTGNEKLFF
TGTGCCAGTAGTACCTCGACAGGGAATGAAAAACTGTTTTTT
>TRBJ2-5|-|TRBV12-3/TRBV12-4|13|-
CASSRTVQETQYF
TGTGCCAGCAGTAGGACAGTTCAAGAGACCCAGTACTTC
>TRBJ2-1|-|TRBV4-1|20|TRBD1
CASSHPTEPTQGAPYNEQFF
TGCGCCAGCAGCCACCCGACCGAACCGACACAGGGGGCGCCCTACAATGAGCAGTTCTTC
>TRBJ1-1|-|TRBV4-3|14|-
CASSQDMGRAEAFF
TGCGCCAGCAGCCAAGATATGGGGAGGGCTGAAGCTTTCTTT
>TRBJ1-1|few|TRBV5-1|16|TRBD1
CASSWGTGSFSTEAFF
TGCGCCAGCAGCTGGGGGACAGGGTCATTTAGCACTGAAGCTTTCTTT
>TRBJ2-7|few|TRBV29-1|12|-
CSVEGNANEQYF
TGCAGCGTTGAAGGAAATGCGAACGAGCAGTACTTC
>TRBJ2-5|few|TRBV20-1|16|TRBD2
CSARLAGWGFQETQYF
TGCAGTGCTAGACTAGCGGGGTGGGGCTTTCAAGAGACCCAGTACTTC
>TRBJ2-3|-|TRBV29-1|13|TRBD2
CSGAGTSADTQYF
TGCAGCGGAGCCGGGACTAGCGCAGATACGCAGTATTTT
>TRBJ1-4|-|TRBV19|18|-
CASSQTVPQPSTNEKLFF
TGTGCCAGTAGCCAGACAGTACCCCAACCTTCAACTAATGAAAAACTGTTTTTT
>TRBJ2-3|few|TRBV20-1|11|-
CSAPVTDTQYF
TGCAGTGCTCCAGTCACAGATACGCAGTATTTT
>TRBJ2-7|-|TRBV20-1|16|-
CSASEESIAFSYEQYF
TGCAGTGCTAGCGAAGAGTCCATAGCGTTCTCCTACGAGCAGTACTTC
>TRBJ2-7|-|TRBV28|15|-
CASTAGSGSAYEQYF
TGTGCCAGCACCGCTGGGAGCGGGTCCGCCTACGAGCAGTACTTC
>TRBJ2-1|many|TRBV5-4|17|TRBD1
CASSSDRAGRSYNEQFF
TGTGCCAGCAGTTCCGACAGGGCAGGTAGGTCCTACAATGAGCAGTTCTTC
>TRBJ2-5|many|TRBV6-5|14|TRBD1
CASSYTGQVETQYF
TGTGCCAGCAGTTACACGGGACAGGTAGAGACCCAGTACTTC
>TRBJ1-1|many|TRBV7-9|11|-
CASSENTEAFF
TGTGCCAGCAGCGAGAACACTGAAGCTTTCTTT
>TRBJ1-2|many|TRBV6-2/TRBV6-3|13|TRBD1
CASSSDRVRGYTF
TGTGCCAGCTCTTCGGACAGGGTCAGAGGCTACACCTTC
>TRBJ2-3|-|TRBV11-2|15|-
CASTLWGGAADTQYF
TGTGCCAGCACCCTGTGGGGGGGGGCCGCAGATACGCAGTATTTT
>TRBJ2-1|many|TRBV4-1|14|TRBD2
CASRALAAYNEQFF
TGCGCCAGCAGGGCACTAGCGGCTTACAATGAGCAGTTCTTC
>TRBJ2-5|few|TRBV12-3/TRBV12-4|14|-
CASSTRGIQETQYF
TGTGCCAGCAGTACCCGCGGGATCCAAGAGACCCAGTACTTC
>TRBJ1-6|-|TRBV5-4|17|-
CASRNGGRSSYNSPLHF
TGTGCCAGCAGGAACGGGGGCAGGAGCTCCTATAATTCACCCCTCCACTTT
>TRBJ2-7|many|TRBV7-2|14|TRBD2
CASSLARTREGQYF
TGTGCCAGCAGCTTAGCGAGGACCCGGGAGGGGCAGTACTTC
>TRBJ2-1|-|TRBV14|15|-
CASSLLTSSYNEQFF
TGTGCCAGCAGCCTCTTGACAAGCTCCTACAATGAGCAGTTCTTC
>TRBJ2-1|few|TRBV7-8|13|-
CASSLSQNNEQFF
TGTGCCAGCAGCTTGTCACAGAACAATGAGCAGTTCTTC
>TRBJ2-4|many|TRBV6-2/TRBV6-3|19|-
CASSYAVQGLSVGKNIQYF
TGTGCCAGCAGTTACGCAGTCCAGGGATTATCGGTGGGCAAAAACATTCAGTACTTC
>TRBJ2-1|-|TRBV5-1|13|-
CASSWQGGGEQFF
TGCGCCAGCAGCTGGCAGGGGGGAGGTGAGCAGTTCTTC